The source of this T cell receptor beta chain is a study of T cell responses to AZD1222 COVID-19 vaccine. TCRdb keeps only in-frame clones here, not all; method: immunoSEQ multiplex PCR. The table includes 150,000 or so clones, less than 95% detected once. There are 14 residues in the CDR3. Germline V CDR1 and CDR2: MNHEY, SVGAGI. J was trimmed by 7 bases and V by 6 bases; bases with no gene match: 5. This clonotype was sampled from an adult in good health. The sequences come from peripheral blood, collected on day 0 of AZD1222 vaccination. The chain combines TRBV6-5 with TRBJ1-5; 11 bases agree with TRBD1. CDR3 amino acids: CASSQDRGQQPQHF. For the CDR3, the DNA is TGTGCCAGCAGCCAGGACAGGGGGCAGCAGCCCCAGCATTTT.